The source of this T cell receptor (beta chain) is a study of shared clonotypes between healthy human individuals. Naive-designated CD8 cells lacked CD45RO, were positively enriched for CCR7, and omitted terminally differentiated effector memory CD45RA+ cells. TCRdb keeps only in-frame clones here, not all; method: immunoSEQ multiplex PCR. This table holds hundreds of thousands of clones, 85% to 95% found once. Trimming took 4 bases from V and 8 from J; bases not matched to a gene: 7. There are 13 residues in the CDR3. Germline loops: CDR1 SEHNR, CDR2 FQNEAQ (reference sequence). Material: naive CD8+ T cells sorted from blood. The clonotype comes from a young woman in good health. The chain combines TRBV7-9 with TRBJ1-2; 7 bases line up with TRBD1. CDR3 DNA sequence: TGTGCCAGCAGCTGGGGACAGATCTACGGCTACACCTTC. This encodes CASSWGQIYGYTF.